This record covers a single TCR beta chain. The antigen is unknown. The rectum was sampled with one to two pinch biopsies at colonoscopy. The V end was cut by 1 base, the J end by 0 bases, with 14 bases between. CDR1 is LNHNV, CDR2 YYDKDF, per germline (reference sequence). The CDR3 totals 17 residues. This entry belongs to a study of pediatric ulcerative colitis. Whole-study findings and limits: Rectal repertoires separated controls, mild-moderate and acute severe colitis.

The assay was immunoSEQ multiplex PCR, and TCRdb's table has in-frame clones only and misses some. The sample lists tens of thousands of clones, around 69% occurring once. The J gene is TRBJ2-3, the V gene TRBV15, with D tentatively TRBD2 (6 bases). The receptor's source is a boy between 10 and 17 years old with severe ulcerative colitis. Input material: gut tissue. CDR3 region: CATSRGAGLSSTDTQYF. In DNA form, the CDR3 reads TGTGCCACCAGCAGAGGTGCGGGACTGTCTAGCACAGATACGCAGTATTTT.